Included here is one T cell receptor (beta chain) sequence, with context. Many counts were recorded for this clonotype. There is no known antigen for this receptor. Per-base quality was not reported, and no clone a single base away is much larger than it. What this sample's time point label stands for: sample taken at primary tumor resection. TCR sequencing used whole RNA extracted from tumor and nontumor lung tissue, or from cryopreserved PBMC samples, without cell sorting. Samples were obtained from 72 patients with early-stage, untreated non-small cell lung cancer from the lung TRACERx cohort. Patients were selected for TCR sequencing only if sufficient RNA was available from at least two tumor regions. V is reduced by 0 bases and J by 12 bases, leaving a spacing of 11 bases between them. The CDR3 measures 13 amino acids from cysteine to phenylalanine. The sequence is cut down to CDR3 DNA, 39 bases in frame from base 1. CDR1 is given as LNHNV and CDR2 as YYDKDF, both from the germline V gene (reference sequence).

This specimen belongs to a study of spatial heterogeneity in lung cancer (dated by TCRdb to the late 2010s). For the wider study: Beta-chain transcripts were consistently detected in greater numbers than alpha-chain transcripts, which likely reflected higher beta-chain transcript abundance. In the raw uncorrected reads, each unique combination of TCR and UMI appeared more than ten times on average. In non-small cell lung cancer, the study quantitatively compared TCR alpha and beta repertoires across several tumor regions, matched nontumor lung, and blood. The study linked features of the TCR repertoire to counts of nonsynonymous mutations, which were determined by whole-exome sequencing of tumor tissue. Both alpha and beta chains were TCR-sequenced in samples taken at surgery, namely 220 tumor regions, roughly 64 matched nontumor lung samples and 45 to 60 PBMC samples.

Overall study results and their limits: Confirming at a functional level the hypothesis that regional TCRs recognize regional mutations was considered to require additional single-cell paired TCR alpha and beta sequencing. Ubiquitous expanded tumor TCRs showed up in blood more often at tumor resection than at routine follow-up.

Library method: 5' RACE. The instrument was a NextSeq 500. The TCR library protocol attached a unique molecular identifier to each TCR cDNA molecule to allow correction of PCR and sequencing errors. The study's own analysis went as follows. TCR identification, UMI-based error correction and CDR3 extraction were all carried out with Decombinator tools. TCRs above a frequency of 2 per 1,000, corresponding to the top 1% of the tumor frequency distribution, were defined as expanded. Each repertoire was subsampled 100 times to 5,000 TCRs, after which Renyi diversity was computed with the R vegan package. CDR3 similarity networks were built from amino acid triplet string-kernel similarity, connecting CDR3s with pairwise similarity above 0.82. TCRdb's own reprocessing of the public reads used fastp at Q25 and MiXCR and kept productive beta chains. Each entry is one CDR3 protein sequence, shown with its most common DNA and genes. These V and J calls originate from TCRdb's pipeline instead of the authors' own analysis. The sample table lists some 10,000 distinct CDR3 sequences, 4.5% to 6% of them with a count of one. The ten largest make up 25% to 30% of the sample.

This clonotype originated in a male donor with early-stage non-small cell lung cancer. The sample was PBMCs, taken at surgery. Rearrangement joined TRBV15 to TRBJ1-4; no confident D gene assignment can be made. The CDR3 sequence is CATSRDYMGELFF. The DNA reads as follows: TGTGCCACCAGCAGAGATTACATGGGAGAACTGTTTTTT.